This TCR beta chain was recorded in a study of cytomegalovirus exposure and HLA in healthy donors. CDR3 length equals 15 residues. The germline V gene encodes CDR1 SGHDT and CDR2 YYEEEE. The ends were cut back, 0 bases at V and 7 bases at J, with 16 bases in the middle. PCR used 60 Vbeta primers and 13 Jbeta primers. Measured with immunoSEQ multiplex PCR; TCRdb has only the in-frame clones, and not every one. This specimen shows some 20,000 clones; the ten leading clones hold 22%. This receptor was identified in a man in his 60s in good health and CMV-seropositive. The chain joins TRBV5-6 to TRBJ1-1; perhaps TRBD1 as D (6 bases). The material sequenced was PBMCs. The CDR3 DNA reads TGTGCCAGCAGCTTGGTGCCACAGGGTGGGAATGAAGCTTTCTTT. Translating it yields CASSLVPQGGNEAFF.